The sequence of this TCR beta chain was determined in a study of T cells in Graves' hyperthyroidism and ophthalmopathy. Overall study findings and caveats: In blood, most of the thyroid clonotypes expanded above 0.001 were also present.

Based on clinical symptoms, serum thyroxine and TRAb, thyroid ultrasound and orbital computed tomography, diagnoses were reached. Using roughly 9.4 ml of fresh peripheral blood, PBMCs were prepared. In regard to this clonotype: As yet, its antigen is unknown.

Trimming shortened V by 5 bases and J by 0 bases, and 14 bases separated the two germline ends. This CDR3 is 16 amino acids long. Germline CDR1 reads MNHNS; CDR2 reads SASEGT. RNA transcripts gave rise to amplified TCR beta CDR3 regions. An initial round of RT-PCR targeting the TCR CDR3 relied on the HTBI primer set. TCRdb fed the multiplex PCR reads into MiXCR, producing one record per CDR3 protein. The table shows approximately 570,000 distinct CDR3 sequences, with 15% to 20% occurring only once. Input material: blood. This receptor was taken from a man aged 35 to 55 with Graves' ophthalmopathy. The V gene is TRBV6-1, the J gene TRBJ1-3; the D gene is possibly TRBD1 (6 bases). The CDR3 DNA sequence: TGTGCCAGCAGTCAACTACAGGGCTACTCTGGAAACACCATATATTTT. As protein: CASSQLQGYSGNTIYF.